This T cell receptor beta chain was sequenced during a study of immune evolution from preneoplasia to lung adenocarcinoma. Concerning this clone: Its target is not known.

Clones were read by immunoSEQ multiplex PCR, and TCRdb kept only the in-frame ones, dropping some. The sample has about 4,300 clones, over 70% seen once. General observations from the study: Top clone frequencies peaked in normal lung, apparently declining through invasive adenocarcinoma.

The CDR3 spans 13 residues. The germline V gene has CDR1 SGHNT and CDR2 YENEEA. This clonotype originated in a person between 55 and 80 years old with lung adenocarcinoma. This chain connects TRBV11-3 to TRBJ2-5; a weak D match, TRBD1 (6 bases). The assigned J gene may be wrong: the sequence end matches TRBJ2-7 better. The sample taken for sequencing was FFPE adjacent normal lung tissue. CDR3 DNA: TGTGCCAGCAGCCCCGGGACACCTTACGAGCAGTACTTC. This encodes CASSPGTPYEQYF.